A single sample is the source of the 2 T cell receptor beta chains below, sequenced in a study of T-cell memory formation after mild COVID-19. Each CDR3 protein is one row after TCRdb ran MiXCR on the 5' RACE reads. Of around 300,000 distinct CDR3 sequences listed, approximately 14% are singletons. Sequencing input: PBMCs or a T cell subset sorted from them (not recorded which). The receptors stem from a young man who had mild COVID-19 (a few samples of this study predate the infection). Cell type and time point are not known.

J is TRBJ2-2 and V is TRBV18; D remains ambiguous. This CDR3 spans 14 amino acids. In germline, CDR1 is KGHSH, CDR2 LQKENI. Deletions cut 6 bases from V and 5 bases from J, with 13 bases between. CDR3 DNA: TGTGCCAGCTCCCTTAGGACGGAAACCGGGGAGCTGTTTTTT. Translated, it gives CASSLRTETGELFF.

This rearrangement joins TRBV9 to TRBJ2-5; either TRBD1 or TRBD2 may fit D (7 bases each). The germline gives CDR1 SGDLS, CDR2 YYNGEE. Trimming pared 4 bases from V and 5 bases from J, leaving 15 bases between. There are 14 residues in the CDR3. The CDR3 nucleotides are TGTGCCAGCAGCCACCCCAGGGGGGGGGAGACCCAGTACTTC. Its translation: CASSHPRGGETQYF.